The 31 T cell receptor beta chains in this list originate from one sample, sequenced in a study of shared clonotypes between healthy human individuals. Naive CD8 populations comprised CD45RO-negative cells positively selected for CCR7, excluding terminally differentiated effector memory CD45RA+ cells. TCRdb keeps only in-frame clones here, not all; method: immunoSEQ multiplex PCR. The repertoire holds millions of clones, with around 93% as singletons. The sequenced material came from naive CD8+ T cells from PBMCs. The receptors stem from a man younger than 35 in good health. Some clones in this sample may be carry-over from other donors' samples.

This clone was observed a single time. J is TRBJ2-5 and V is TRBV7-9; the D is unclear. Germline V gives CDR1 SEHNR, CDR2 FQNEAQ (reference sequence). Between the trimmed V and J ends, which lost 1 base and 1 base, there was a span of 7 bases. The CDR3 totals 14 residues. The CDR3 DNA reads TGTGCCAGCAGCTTAGTGGTCGGCCAAGAGACCCAGTACTTC. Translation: CASSLVVGQETQYF. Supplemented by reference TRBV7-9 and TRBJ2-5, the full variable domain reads DTGVSQNPRHKITKRGQNVTFRCDPISEHNRLYWYRQTLGQGPEFLTYFQNEAQLEKSRLLSDRFSAERPKGSFSTLEIQRTEQGDSAMYLCASSLVVGQETQYFGPGTRLLVL.

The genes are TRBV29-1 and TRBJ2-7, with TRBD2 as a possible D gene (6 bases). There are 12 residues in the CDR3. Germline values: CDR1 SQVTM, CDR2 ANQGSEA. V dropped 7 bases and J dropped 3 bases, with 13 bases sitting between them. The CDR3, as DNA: TGCAGCGCCTACCAGGGAGGCTACGAGCAGTACTTC. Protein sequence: CSAYQGGYEQYF.

The DNA of the CDR3 is TGCGCCAGCAGCCAAACGGACAGGGGTCAGCCCCAGCATTTT. Amino acid sequence: CASSQTDRGQPQHF. This chain joins TRBV4-1 and TRBJ1-5; 9 bases are shared with TRBD1. There are 14 residues in the CDR3. The germline V gene has CDR1 MGHRA and CDR2 YSYEKL. Trimming cost V 2 bases and J 6 bases; bases outside gene matches: 2.

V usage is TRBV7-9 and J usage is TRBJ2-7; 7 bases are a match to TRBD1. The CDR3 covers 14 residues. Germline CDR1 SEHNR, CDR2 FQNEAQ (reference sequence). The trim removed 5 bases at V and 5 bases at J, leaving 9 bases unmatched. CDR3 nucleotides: TGTGCCAGCAGCCACCCCGACAGGGCCGACGAGCAGTACTTC. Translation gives CASSHPDRADEQYF.

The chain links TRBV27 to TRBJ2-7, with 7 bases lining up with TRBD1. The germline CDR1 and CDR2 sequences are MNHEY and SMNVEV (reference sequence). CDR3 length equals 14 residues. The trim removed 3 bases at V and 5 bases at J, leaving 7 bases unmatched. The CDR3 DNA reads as TGTGCCAGCAGTTTGGCAGGGGGTACCGACGAGCAGTACTTC. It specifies CASSLAGGTDEQYF.

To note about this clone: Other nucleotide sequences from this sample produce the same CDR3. The CDR3 nucleotides read TGTGCCAGTAGTATAGCGGGTGGCTCCTACAATGAGCAGTTCTTC. Protein product: CASSIAGGSYNEQFF. This chain uses TRBV19 with TRBJ2-1, with no clear D. The CDR3 is 15 amino acids. Germline V CDR1 and CDR2: LNHDA, SQIVND (reference sequence). V lost 1 base to trimming and J lost 0 bases, with 7 bases between them. Looking up the rest from reference TRBV19 and TRBJ2-1 gives the full variable domain: DGGITQSPKYLFRKEGQNVTLSCEQNLNHDAMYWYRQDPGQGLRLIYYSQIVNDFQKGDIAEGYSVSREKKESFPLTVTSAQKNPTAFYLCASSIAGGSYNEQFFGPGTRLTVL.

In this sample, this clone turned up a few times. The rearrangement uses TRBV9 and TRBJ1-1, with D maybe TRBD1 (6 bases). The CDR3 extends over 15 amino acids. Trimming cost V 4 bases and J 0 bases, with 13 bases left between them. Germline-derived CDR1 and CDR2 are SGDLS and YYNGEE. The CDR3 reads CASSPLQGMNTEAFF. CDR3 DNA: TGTGCCAGCAGCCCCCTACAGGGAATGAACACTGAAGCTTTCTTT.

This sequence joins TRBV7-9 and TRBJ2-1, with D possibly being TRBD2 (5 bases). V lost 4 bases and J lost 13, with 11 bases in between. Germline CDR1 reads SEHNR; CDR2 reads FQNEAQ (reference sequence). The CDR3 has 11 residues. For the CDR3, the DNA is TGTGCCAGCAGCTCCGGGAATACCCAGTTCTTC. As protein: CASSSGNTQFF.

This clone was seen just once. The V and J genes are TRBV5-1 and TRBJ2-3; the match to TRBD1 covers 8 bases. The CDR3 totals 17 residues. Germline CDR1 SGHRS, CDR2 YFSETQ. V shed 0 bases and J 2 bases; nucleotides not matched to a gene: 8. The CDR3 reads CASSLDGQGASTDTQYF. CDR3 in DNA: TGCGCCAGCAGCTTGGACGGACAGGGAGCTTCCACAGATACGCAGTATTTT.

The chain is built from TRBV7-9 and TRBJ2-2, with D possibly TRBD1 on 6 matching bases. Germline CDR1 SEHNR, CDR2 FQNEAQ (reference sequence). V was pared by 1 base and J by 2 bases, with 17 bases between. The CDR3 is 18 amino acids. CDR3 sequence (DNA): TGTGCCAGCAGCTTAGAAATTTTGACAGGCCTCAACACCGGGGAGCTGTTTTTT. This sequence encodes CASSLEILTGLNTGELFF.

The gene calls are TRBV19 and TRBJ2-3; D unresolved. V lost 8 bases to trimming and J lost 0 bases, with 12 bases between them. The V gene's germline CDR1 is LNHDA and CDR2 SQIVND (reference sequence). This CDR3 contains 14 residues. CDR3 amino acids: CASSTVSSTDTQYF. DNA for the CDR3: TGTGCCAGTTCGACCGTTTCTAGCACAGATACGCAGTATTTT.

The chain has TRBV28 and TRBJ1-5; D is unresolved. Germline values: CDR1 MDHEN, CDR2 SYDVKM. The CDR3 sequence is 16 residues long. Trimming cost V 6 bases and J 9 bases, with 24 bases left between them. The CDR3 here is CASRPIPYSPQWPQHF. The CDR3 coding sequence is TGTGCCAGCAGGCCCATCCCCTACAGTCCTCAGTGGCCCCAGCATTTT.

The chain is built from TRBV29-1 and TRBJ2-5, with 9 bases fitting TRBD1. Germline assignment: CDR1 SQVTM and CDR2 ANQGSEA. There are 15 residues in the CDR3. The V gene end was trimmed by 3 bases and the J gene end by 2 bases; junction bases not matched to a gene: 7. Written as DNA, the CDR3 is TGCAGCGTTGATGGGGACAGGGTTTTTCAAGAGACCCAGTACTTC. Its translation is CSVDGDRVFQETQYF.

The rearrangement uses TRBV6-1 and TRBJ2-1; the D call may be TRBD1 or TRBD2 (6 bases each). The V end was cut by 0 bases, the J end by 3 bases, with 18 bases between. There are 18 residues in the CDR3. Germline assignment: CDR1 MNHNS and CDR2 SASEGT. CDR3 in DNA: TGTGCCAGCAGTGAAGCTATCCGAGGGGGGAGCGTCTACAATGAGCAGTTCTTC. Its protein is CASSEAIRGGSVYNEQFF.

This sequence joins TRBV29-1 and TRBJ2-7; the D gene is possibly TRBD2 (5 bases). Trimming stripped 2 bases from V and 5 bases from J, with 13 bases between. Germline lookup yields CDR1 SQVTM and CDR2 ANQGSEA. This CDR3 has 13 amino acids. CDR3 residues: CSVEPAGENEQYF. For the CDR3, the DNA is TGCAGCGTTGAACCTGCCGGGGAGAACGAGCAGTACTTC.

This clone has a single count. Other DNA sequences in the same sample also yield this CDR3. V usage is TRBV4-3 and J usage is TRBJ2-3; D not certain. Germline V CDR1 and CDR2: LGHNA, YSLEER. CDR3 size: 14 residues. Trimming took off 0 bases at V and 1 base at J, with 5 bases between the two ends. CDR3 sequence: CASSQEWGTDTQYF. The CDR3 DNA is TGCGCCAGCAGCCAAGAGTGGGGCACAGATACGCAGTATTTT.

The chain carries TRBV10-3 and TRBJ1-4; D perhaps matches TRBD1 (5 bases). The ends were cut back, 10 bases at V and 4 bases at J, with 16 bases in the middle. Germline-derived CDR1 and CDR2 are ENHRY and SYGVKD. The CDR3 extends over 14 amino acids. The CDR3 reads CATKATADNEKLFF. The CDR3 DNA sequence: TGTGCCACCAAGGCGACAGCGGATAATGAAAAACTGTTTTTT.

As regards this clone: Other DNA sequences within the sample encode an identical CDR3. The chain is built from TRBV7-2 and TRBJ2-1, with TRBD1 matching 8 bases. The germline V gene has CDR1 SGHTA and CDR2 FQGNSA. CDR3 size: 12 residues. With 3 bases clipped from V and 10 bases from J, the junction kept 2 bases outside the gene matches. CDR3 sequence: CASSLRTGEQFF. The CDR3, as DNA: TGTGCCAGCAGCTTGAGGACAGGGGAGCAGTTCTTC.

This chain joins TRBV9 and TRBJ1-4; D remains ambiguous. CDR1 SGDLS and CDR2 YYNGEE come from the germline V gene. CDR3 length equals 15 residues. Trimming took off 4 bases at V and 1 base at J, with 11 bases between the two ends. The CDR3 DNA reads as TGTGCCAGCAGCTCGTTTGAGGGAACTAATGAAAAACTGTTTTTT. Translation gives CASSSFEGTNEKLFF.

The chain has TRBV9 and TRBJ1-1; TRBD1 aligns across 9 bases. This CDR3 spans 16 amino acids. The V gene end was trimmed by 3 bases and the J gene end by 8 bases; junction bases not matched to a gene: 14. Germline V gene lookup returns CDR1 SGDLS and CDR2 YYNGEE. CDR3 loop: CASSEPLTGGADEAFF. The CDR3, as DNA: TGTGCCAGCAGCGAACCGTTAACAGGGGGCGCAGACGAAGCTTTCTTT. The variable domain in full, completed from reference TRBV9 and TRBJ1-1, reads DSGVTQTPKHLITATGQRVTLRCSPRSGDLSVYWYQQSLDQGLQFLIQYYNGEERAKGNILERFSAQQFPDLHSELNLSSLELGDSALYFCASSEPLTGGADEAFFGQGTRLTVV.

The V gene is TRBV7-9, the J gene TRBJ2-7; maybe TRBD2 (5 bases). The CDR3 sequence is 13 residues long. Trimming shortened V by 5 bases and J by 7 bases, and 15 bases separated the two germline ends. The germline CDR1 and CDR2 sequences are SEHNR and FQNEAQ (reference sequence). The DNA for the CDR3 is TGTGCCAGCAGCATCACGTCCCCGGGGGAGCAGTACTTC. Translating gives CASSITSPGEQYF.

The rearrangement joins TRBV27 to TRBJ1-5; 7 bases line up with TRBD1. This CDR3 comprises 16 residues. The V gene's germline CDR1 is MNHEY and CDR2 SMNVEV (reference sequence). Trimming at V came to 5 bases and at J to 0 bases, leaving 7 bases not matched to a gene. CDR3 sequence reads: CASSPGTEYSNQPQHF. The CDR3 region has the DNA TGTGCCAGCAGTCCTGGGACAGAATATAGCAATCAGCCCCAGCATTTT.

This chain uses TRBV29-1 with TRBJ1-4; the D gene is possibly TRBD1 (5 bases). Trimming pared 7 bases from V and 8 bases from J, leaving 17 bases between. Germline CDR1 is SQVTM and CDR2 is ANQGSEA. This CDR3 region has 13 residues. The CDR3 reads CSAAGGVTEKLFF. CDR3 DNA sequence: TGCAGCGCCGCCGGGGGAGTAACCGAAAAACTGTTTTTT.

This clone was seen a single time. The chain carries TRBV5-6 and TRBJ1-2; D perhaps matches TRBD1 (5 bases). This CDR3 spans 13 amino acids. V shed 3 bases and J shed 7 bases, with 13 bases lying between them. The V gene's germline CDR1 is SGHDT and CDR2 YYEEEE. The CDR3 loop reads CASSYQGRGGYTF. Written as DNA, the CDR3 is TGTGCCAGCAGCTACCAGGGCCGGGGTGGCTACACCTTC.

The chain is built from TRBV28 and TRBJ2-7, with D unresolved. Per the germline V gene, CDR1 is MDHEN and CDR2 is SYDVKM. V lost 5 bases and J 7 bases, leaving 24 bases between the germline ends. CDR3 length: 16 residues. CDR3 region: CASSNPVRYGEEEQYF. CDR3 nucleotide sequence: TGTGCCAGCAGTAACCCAGTGAGATACGGTGAGGAAGAGCAGTACTTC.

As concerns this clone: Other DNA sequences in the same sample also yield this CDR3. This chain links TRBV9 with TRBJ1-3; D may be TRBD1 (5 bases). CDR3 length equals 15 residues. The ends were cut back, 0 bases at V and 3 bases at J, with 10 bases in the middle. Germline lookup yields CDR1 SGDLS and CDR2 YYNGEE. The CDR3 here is CASSVGQGGGNTIYF. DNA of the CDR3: TGTGCCAGCAGCGTAGGCCAGGGTGGTGGAAACACCATATATTTT.

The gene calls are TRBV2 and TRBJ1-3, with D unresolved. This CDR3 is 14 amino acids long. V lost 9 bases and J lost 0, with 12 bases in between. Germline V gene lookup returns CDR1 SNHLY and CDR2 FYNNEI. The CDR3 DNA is TGTGCCAGAGGCGATCTAACCTCTGGAAACACCATATATTTT. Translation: CARGDLTSGNTIYF.

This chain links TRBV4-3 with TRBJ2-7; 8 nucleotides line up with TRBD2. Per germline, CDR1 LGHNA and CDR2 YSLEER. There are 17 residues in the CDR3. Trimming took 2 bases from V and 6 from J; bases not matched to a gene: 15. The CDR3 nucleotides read TGCGCCAGCAGCCAAATATTCAGAGGGACTAGTGATACCGAGCAGTACTTC. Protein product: CASSQIFRGTSDTEQYF.

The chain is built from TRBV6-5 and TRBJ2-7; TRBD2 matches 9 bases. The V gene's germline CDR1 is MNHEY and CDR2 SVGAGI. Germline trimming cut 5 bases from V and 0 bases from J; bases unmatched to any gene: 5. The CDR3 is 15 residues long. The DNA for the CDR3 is TGTGCCAGCAGTGTGCTAGCGGGAACCTCCTACGAGCAGTACTTC. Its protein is CASSVLAGTSYEQYF.

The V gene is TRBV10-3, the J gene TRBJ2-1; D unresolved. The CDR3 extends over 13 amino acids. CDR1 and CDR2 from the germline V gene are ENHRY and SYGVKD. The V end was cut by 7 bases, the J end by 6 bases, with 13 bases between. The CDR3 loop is CAITANSANEQFF. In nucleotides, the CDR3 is TGTGCCATCACAGCGAACAGTGCCAATGAGCAGTTCTTC.

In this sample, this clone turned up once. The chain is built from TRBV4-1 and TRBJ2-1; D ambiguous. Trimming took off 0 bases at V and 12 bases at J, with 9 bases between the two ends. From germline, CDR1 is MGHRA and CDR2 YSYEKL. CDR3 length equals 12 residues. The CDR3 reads CASSQDLLRQFF. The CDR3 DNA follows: TGCGCCAGCAGCCAAGACCTCTTGAGGCAGTTCTTC.